This T cell receptor beta chain was profiled in a study of cytomegalovirus exposure and HLA in healthy donors. Researchers ran the PCR with 60 Vbeta and 13 Jbeta primers. Some clones are missing from TCRdb's copy, which holds only in-frame ones; the method was immunoSEQ multiplex PCR. The sample has some 70,000 clones; roughly 79% are singletons. In germline, CDR1 is SEHNR, CDR2 FQNEAQ (reference sequence). CDR3 length: 19 amino acids. The J segment lost 0 bases and the V segment lost 2 bases, leaving 9 bases of the junction unmatched. The sample holds a few counts of this clone. V gene TRBV7-9 combines with J gene TRBJ2-2; 10 positions agree with TRBD1. The source is a man aged 50-59 years in good health and CMV-seronegative. Sequenced material: PBMCs. The CDR3 region is CASSLIWVGQGTNTGELFF. For the CDR3, the DNA is TGTGCCAGCAGCTTAATTTGGGTGGGACAGGGGACGAACACCGGGGAGCTGTTTTTT.